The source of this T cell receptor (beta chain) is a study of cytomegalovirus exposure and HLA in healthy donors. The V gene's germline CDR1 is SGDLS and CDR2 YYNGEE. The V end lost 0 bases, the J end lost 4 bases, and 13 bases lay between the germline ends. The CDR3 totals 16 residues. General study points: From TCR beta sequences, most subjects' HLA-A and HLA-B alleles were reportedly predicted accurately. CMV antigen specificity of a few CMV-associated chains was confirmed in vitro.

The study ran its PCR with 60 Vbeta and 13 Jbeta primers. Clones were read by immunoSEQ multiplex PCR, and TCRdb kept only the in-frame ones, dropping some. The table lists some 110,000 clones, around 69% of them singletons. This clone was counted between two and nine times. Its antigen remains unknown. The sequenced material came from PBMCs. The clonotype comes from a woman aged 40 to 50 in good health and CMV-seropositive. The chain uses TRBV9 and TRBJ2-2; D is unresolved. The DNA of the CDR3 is TGTGCCAGCAGCGTAGGTGGAGTCAGTCCCACCGGGGAGCTGTTTTTT. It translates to CASSVGGVSPTGELFF.